These 7 T cell receptor beta chains were sequenced from one sample in a study of T-cell reconstitution after alpha-beta-depleted transplantation in children. Library preparation (for TCRbeta) was performed with unique molecular identifiers. One entry per CDR3 protein results from TCRdb running MiXCR on the PCR reads. The sample has about 830,000 distinct CDR3 sequences; approximately 15% are singletons. The input for sequencing was PBMCs, mostly from graft donor cells, taken 360 days after TCRalphabeta/CD19-depleted stem cell transplant. Receptors were obtained from a male patient younger than 18 who had a stem cell transplant for acute lymphoblastic leukemia, so the T cells may come from the graft donor.

The chain employs TRBV20-1 and TRBJ2-2; D gene ambiguous. The CDR3 consists of 15 residues. V was trimmed by 2 bases and J by 4 bases, leaving 14 bases between them. Per the germline V gene, CDR1 is DFQATT and CDR2 is SNEGSKA (reference sequence). Here the CDR3 reads CSARLVTRATGELFF. In DNA, the CDR3 is TGCAGTGCTAGACTAGTGACAAGGGCCACCGGGGAGCTGTTTTTT.

This clonotype was counted between two and nine times. The V call is TRBV13, the J call TRBJ2-2; 10 bases match TRBD2. Germline V lookup: CDR1 PRHDT, CDR2 FYEKMQ (reference sequence). V trimming: 2 bases; J trimming: 3 bases; junction bases outside the gene matches: 3. CDR3 length equals 16 residues. The DNA for the CDR3 is TGTGCCAGCAGCTTATCGCTAGCGGGAGACACCGGGGAGCTGTTTTTT. This gives the protein CASSLSLAGDTGELFF.

This clonotype has a count of ten or more. The chain recombines TRBV7-9 with TRBJ2-7; D is possibly TRBD1 or TRBD2 (6 bases each). Trimming took off 1 base at V and 6 bases at J, with 10 bases between the two ends. This CDR3 has 13 amino acids. The V gene's germline CDR1 is SEHNR and CDR2 FQNEAQ (reference sequence). The CDR3 DNA sequence: TGTGCCAGCAGCTTAGTCGGGGGCGGCGAGCAGTACTTC. Protein: CASSLVGGGEQYF.

The J gene is TRBJ2-5, the V gene TRBV10-3; TRBD2 matches 12 bases. The CDR3 runs 15 residues. V shed 10 bases, J shed 4 bases, and the junction held 10 bases outside the gene matches. The germline V gene encodes CDR1 ENHRY and CDR2 SYGVKD. The CDR3 region is CATLDRLAGVETQYF. The CDR3 coding sequence is TGTGCCACGCTGGACCGACTAGCGGGAGTAGAGACCCAGTACTTC.

This clonotype was seen a handful of times. The chain combines TRBV7-9 with TRBJ1-4; 8 bases line up with TRBD1. The CDR3 runs 16 residues. CDR1 is SEHNR, CDR2 FQNEAQ, per germline (reference sequence). Losses at the gene ends were 5 bases for V and 4 bases for J; bases not matched to a gene: 9. The CDR3 spells CASSTRQGPSNEKLFF. The CDR3 nucleotides are TGTGCCAGCAGCACCCGACAGGGGCCAAGTAATGAAAAACTGTTTTTT.

In this sample, this clonotype turned up a few times. The DNA of the CDR3 is TGTGCCAGCAGTTCAGGCCCAACAGGGTCCTCCTCCTACGAGCAGTACTTC. This encodes CASSSGPTGSSSYEQYF. J is TRBJ2-7 and V is TRBV27; a weak D match, TRBD1 (6 bases). Germline assignment: CDR1 MNHEY and CDR2 SMNVEV (reference sequence). This CDR3 is built from 17 residues. V was shortened by 4 bases and J by 0 bases, with 19 bases between the two germline ends.

The sample holds a few counts of this clonotype. V gene TRBV21-1 combines with J gene TRBJ2-1; the table calls TRBD2, which could not be checked here. TRBV21-1 is listed as a pseudogene. This CDR3 has 13 amino acids. The CDR3 coding sequence is TGTGCCAGCTGCCGGGAGGGTTGCAATGAGCAGTTCTTC. Encoded protein: CASCREGCNEQFF.